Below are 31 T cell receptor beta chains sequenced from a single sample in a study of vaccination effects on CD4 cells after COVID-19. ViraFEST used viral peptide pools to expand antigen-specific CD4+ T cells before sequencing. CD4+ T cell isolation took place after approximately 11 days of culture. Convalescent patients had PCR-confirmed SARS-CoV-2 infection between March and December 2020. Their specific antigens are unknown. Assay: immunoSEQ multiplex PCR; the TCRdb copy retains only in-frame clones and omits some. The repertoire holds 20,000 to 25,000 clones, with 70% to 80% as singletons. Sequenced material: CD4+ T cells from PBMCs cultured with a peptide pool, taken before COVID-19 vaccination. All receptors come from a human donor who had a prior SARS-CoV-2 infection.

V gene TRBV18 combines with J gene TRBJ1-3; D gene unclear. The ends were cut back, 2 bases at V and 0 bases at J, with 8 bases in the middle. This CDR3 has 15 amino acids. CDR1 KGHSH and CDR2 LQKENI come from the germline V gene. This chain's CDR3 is CASSPFGDSGNTIYF. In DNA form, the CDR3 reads TGTGCCAGCTCACCATTCGGGGACTCTGGAAACACCATATATTTT. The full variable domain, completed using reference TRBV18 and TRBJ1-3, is NAGVMQNPRHLVRRRGQEARLRCSPMKGHSHVYWYRQLPEEGLKFMVYLQKENIIDESGMPKERFSAEFPKEGPSILRIQQVVRGDSAAYFCASSPFGDSGNTIYFGEGSWLTVV.

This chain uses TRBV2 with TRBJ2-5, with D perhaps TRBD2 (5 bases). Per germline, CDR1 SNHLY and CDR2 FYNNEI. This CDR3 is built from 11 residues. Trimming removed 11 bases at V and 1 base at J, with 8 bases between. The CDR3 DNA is TGTGCCGGACGGGGCCAAGAGACCCAGTACTTC. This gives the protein CAGRGQETQYF.

The CDR3 protein is CASSLYPQGDEKLFF. In nucleotides, the CDR3 is TGCGCCAGCAGCTTGTACCCCCAGGGTGATGAAAAACTGTTTTTT. The J gene is TRBJ1-4, the V gene TRBV5-1, with D perhaps TRBD1 (5 bases). Trimming stripped 1 base from V and 6 bases from J, with 13 bases between. Germline V CDR1 and CDR2: SGHRS, YFSETQ. The CDR3 consists of 15 residues. The full variable domain, its missing parts supplied by reference TRBV5-1 and TRBJ1-4, is KAGVTQTPRYLIKTRGQQVTLSCSPISGHRSVSWYQQTPGQGLQFLFEYFSETQRNKGNFPGRFSGRQFSNSRSEMNVSTLELGDSALYLCASSLYPQGDEKLFFGSGTQLSVL.

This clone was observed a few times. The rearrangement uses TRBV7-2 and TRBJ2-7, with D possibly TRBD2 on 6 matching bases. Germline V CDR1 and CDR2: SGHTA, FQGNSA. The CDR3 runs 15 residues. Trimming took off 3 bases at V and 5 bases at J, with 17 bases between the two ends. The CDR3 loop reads CASSFIWREGDEQYF. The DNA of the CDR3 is TGTGCCAGCAGCTTTATCTGGAGGGAAGGGGACGAGCAGTACTTC.

DNA for the CDR3: TGTGCCAGCAGCTTAGTGGCGGGACAGGGTAAAGACGAGCAGTACTTC. Protein product: CASSLVAGQGKDEQYF. The chain recombines TRBV7-2 with TRBJ2-7; 9 nucleotides agree with TRBD1. The V gene's germline CDR1 is SGHTA and CDR2 FQGNSA. CDR3 length: 16 amino acids. J gave up 5 bases and V 1 base, and 9 bases lay outside the gene matches.

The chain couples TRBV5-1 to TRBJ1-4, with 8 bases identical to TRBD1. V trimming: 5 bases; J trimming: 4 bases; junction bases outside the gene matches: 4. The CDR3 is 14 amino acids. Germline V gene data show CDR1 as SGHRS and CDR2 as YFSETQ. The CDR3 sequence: CASRGTGGNEKLFF. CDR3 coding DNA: TGCGCCAGCAGGGGGACAGGCGGTAATGAAAAACTGTTTTTT.

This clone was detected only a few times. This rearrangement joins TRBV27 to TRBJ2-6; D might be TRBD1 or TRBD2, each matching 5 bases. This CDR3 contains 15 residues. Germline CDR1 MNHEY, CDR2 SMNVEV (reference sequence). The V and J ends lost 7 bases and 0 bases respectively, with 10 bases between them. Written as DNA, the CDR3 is TGTGCCAGCACGGGACCGAGCTCTGGGGCCAACGTCCTGACTTTC. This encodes CASTGPSSGANVLTF.

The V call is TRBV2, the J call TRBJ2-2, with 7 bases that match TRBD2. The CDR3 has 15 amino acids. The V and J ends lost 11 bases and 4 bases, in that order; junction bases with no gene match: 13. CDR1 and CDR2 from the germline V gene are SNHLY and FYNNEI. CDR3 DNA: TGTGCCCGGTCGAGGGGCGGGGGAGGCACCGGGGAGCTGTTTTTT. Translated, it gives CARSRGGGGTGELFF.

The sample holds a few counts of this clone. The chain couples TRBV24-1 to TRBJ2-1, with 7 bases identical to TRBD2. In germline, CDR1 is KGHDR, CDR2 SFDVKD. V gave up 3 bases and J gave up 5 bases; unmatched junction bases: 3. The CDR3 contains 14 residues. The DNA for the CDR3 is TGTGCCACCAGTGATCCGGGGGGTAACAATGAGCAGTTCTTC. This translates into CATSDPGGNNEQFF.

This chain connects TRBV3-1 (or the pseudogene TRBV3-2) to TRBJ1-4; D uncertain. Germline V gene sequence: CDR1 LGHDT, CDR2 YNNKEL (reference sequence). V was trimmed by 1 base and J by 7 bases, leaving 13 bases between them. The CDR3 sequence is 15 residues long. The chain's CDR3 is CASSQAWAGSEKLFF. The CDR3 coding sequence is TGTGCCAGCAGCCAAGCATGGGCGGGGAGTGAAAAACTGTTTTTT.

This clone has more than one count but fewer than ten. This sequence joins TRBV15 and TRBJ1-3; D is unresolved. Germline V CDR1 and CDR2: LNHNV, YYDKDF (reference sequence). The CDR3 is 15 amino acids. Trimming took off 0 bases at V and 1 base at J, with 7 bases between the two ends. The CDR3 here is CATSRDQMSGNTIYF. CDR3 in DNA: TGTGCCACCAGCAGAGATCAAATGTCTGGAAACACCATATATTTT.

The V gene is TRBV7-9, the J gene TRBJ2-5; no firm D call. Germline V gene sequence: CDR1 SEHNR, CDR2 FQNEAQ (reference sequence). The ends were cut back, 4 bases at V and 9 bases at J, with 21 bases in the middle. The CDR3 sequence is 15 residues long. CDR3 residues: CASSSYTGWSLAQYF. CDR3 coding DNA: TGTGCCAGCAGCTCGTATACCGGGTGGTCCCTGGCCCAGTACTTC.

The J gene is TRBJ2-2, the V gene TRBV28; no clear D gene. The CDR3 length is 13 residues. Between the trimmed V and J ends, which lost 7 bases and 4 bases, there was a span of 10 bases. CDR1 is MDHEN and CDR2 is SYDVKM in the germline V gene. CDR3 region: CASKMISTGELFF. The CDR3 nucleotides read TGTGCCAGCAAAATGATCTCCACCGGGGAGCTGTTTTTT. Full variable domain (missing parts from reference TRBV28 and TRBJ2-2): DVKVTQSSRYLVKRTGEKVFLECVQDMDHENMFWYRQDPGLGLRLIYFSYDVKMKEKGDIPEGYSVSREKKERFSLILESASTNQTSMYLCASKMISTGELFFGEGSRLTVL.

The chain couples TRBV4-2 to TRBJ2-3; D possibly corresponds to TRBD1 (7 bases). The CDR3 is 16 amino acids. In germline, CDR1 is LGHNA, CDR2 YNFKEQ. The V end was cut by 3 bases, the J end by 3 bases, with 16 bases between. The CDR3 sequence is CASSQEGARDTDTQYF. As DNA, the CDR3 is TGTGCCAGCAGCCAGGAGGGGGCCCGAGATACAGATACGCAGTATTTT.

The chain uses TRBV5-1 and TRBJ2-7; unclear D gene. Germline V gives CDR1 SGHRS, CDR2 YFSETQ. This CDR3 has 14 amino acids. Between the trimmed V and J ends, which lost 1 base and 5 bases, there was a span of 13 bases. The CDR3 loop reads CASSLFGRENEQYF. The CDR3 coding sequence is TGCGCCAGCAGCTTGTTTGGCCGAGAAAACGAGCAGTACTTC.

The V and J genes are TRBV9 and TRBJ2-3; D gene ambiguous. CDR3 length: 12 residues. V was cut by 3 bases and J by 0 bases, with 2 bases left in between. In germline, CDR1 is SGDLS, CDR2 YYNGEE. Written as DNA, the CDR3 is TGTGCCAGCAGCGCTAGCACAGATACGCAGTATTTT. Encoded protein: CASSASTDTQYF.

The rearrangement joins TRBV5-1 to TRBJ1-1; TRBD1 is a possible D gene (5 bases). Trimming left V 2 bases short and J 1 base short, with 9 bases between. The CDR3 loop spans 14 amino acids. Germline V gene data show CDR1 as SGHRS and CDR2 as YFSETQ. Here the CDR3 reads CASSFTGPNTEAFF. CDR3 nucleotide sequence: TGCGCCAGCAGCTTCACAGGTCCGAACACTGAAGCTTTCTTT.

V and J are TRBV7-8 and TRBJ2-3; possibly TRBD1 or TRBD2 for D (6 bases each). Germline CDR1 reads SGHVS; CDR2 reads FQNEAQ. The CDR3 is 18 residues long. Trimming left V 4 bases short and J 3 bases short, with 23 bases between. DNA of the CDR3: TGTGCCAGCAGCTCCACACGGTGGGGGGCAGTAGGGACAGATACGCAGTATTTT. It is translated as CASSSTRWGAVGTDTQYF.

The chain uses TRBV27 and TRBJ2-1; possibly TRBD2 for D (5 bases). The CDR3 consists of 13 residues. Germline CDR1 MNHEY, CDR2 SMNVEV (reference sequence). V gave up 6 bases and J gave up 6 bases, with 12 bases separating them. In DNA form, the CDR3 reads TGTGCCAGCAGCATGAGGACTCTCAATGAGCAGTTCTTC. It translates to CASSMRTLNEQFF.

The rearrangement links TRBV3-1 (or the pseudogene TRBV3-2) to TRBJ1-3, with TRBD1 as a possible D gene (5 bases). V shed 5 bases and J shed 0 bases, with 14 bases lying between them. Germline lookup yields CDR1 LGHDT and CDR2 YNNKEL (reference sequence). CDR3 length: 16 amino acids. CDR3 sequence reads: CASSSHQGVSGNTIYF. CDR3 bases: TGTGCCAGCAGCTCCCACCAGGGTGTCTCTGGAAACACCATATATTTT.

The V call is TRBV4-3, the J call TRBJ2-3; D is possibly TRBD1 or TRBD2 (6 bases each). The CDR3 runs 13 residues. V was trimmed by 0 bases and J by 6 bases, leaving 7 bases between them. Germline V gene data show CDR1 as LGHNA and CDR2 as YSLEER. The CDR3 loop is CASSQEGGDTQYF. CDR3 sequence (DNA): TGCGCCAGCAGCCAAGAAGGGGGGGATACGCAGTATTTT.

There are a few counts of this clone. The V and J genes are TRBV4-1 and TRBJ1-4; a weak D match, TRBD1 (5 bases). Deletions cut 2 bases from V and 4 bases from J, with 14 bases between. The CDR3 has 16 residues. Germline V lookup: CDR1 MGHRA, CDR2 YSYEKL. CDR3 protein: CASSQWGWGRNEKLFF. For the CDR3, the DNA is TGCGCCAGCAGCCAATGGGGGTGGGGTCGTAATGAAAAACTGTTTTTT.

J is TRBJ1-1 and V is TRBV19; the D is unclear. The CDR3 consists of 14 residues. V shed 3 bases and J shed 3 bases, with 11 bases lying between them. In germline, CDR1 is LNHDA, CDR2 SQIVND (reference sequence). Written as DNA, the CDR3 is TGTGCCAGTAGTATGGCGTGGGGAGACACTGAAGCTTTCTTT. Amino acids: CASSMAWGDTEAFF.

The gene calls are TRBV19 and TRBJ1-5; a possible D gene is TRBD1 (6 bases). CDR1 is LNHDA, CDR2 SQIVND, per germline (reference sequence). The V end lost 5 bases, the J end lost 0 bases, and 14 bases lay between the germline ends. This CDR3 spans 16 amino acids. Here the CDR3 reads CASSRKNRDSNQPQHF. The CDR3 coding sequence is TGTGCCAGTAGTCGAAAGAACAGGGATAGCAATCAGCCCCAGCATTTT.

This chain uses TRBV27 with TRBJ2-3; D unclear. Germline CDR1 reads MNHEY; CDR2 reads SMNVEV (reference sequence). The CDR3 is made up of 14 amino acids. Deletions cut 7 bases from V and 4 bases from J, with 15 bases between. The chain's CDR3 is CASTPTITSDTQYF. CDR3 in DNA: TGTGCCAGCACCCCCACCATAACTTCAGATACGCAGTATTTT.

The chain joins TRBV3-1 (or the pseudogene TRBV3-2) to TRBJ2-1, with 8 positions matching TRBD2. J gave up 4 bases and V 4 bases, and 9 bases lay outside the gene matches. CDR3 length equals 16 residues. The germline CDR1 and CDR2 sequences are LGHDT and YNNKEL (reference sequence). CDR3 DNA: TGTGCCAGCAGCCTCCGGGCTCGGGGGGGGTACAATGAGCAGTTCTTC. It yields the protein CASSLRARGGYNEQFF.

The CDR3 DNA sequence: TGTGCCAGCAGCCAGAACCAAGAGACCCAGTACTTC. It translates to CASSQNQETQYF. The chain combines TRBV11-3 with TRBJ2-5; D is unclear. Germline values: CDR1 SGHNT, CDR2 YENEEA. The germline V and J ends were trimmed by 5 bases and 0 bases, with 4 bases remaining between them. There are 12 residues in the CDR3.

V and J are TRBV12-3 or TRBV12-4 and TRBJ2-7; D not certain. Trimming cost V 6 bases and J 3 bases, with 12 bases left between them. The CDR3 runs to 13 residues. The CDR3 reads CASSLNAFYEQYF. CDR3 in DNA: TGTGCCAGCAGCCTCAACGCGTTCTACGAGCAGTACTTC.

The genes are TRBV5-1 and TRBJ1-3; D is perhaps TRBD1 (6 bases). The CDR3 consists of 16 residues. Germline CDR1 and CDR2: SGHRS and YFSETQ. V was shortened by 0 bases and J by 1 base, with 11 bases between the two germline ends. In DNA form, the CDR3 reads TGCGCCAGCAGCTTGGGGTACAGGGCATCTGGAAACACCATATATTTT. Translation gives CASSLGYRASGNTIYF.

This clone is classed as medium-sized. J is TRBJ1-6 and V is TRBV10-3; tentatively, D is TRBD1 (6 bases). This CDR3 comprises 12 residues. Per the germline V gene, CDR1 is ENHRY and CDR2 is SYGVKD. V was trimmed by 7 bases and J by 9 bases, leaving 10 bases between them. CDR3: CAINRVGSPLHF. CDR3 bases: TGTGCCATCAACAGGGTGGGTTCACCCCTCCACTTT.

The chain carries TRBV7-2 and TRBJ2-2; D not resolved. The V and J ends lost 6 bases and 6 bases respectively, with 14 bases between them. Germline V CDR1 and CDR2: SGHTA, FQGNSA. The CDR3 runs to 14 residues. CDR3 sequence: CASRYTAGPGELFF. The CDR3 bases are TGTGCCAGCAGATACACCGCCGGACCCGGGGAGCTGTTTTTT.